This T cell receptor (beta chain) was identified in a study of human T cells and chemical hapten exposure. Time point reported: pre-sensitization, week 0. Described treatment: therapeutic diphenylcyclopropenone sensitization with weekly scalp DPC. A few counts support this clonotype. V dropped 7 bases and J dropped 1 base, with 11 bases sitting between them. The CDR3 has 13 residues. Per germline, CDR1 DFQATT and CDR2 SNEGSKA (reference sequence). One entry per CDR3 protein, called by TCRdb with MiXCR from the RACE reads. There are 150,000 to 200,000 distinct CDR3 sequences in the sample; approximately 31% occur only once, and just under 3% lies in the top ten.

V is TRBV20-1 and J is TRBJ2-1; D call uncertain. The material sequenced was whole blood, taken in connection with sensitization to the hapten diphenylcyclopropenone (DPC). This clonotype originated in a woman aged 30 to 39 with alopecia areata. Some clones in this sample may be carry-over from other donors' samples. The CDR3 DNA reads as TGCAGTGTCCCCCGCGGATCCTACAATGAGCAGTTCTTC. Translated, it gives CSVPRGSYNEQFF.